This TCR beta chain was sequenced in a study of shared clonotypes between healthy human individuals. Terminally differentiated effector memory CD45RA+ cells were excluded by CCR7 positive selection of CD45RO-negative cells. Study findings and constraints: Non-shared clonotypes showed lower generation probabilities than clonotypes common to all four donors.

The assay was immunoSEQ multiplex PCR, and TCRdb's table has in-frame clones only and misses some. The sample holds around 1,900,000 clones, 90% to 95% seen once. To note about this clone: Its cognate antigen is unknown.

Germline CDR1 reads SGHRS; CDR2 reads YFSETQ. V was trimmed by 0 bases and J by 4 bases, leaving 10 bases between them. This CDR3 contains 15 residues. Sample: naive CD8+ T cells from PBMCs. The V gene is TRBV5-1, the J gene TRBJ1-4; D call uncertain. The sequence was obtained from a man aged 18 to 29 in good health. Some clones in this sample may be carry-over from other donors' samples. The CDR3 nucleotides read TGCGCCAGCAGCTTGGGGCAGGCCATTAATGAAAAACTGTTTTTT. This translates into CASSLGQAINEKLFF.